This is a list of T cell receptor beta chains from one sample in a study of shared clonotypes between healthy human individuals. The method was immunoSEQ multiplex PCR; TCRdb's version includes in-frame clones alone and lacks a portion of them. The table includes some 1,400,000 clones, about 96% detected once. The sequencing input was naive CD4+ T cells sorted from blood. The source of these receptors is a man between 25 and 39 years old in good health. Both conserved end residues are trimmed from each CDR3.

v_gene: TRBV4-1; CDR3aa: ASSPGTATSTDTQY
v_gene: TRBV9; CDR3aa: ASSRILVPGTGISGANVLT
v_gene: TRBV4-3; CDR3aa: ASSQGRNTGELF
v_gene: TRBV28; CDR3aa: ASSLRTSGIGGEKQY
v_gene: TRBV18; CDR3aa: ASSGGDGETQY
v_gene: TRBV5-6; CDR3aa: ASSQDLSSYNEQF
v_gene: TRBV25-1; CDR3aa: ASSEGSGLMNTEAF
v_gene: TRBV28; CDR3aa: ASIPGTGIIHEQY
v_gene: TRBV21-1; CDR3aa: ASSEGGGDEQF
v_gene: TRBV14; CDR3aa: ASSKKGVTGELF
v_gene: TRBV7-9; CDR3aa: ASSLGGSRFAYEQY
v_gene: TRBV6-4; CDR3aa: ASSATGGDQPQH
v_gene: TRBV7-2; CDR3aa: ASSGSSYEQY
v_gene: TRBV5-1; CDR3aa: ASSFQGASTDTQY
v_gene: TRBV14; CDR3aa: ASSQDRGGRLYGYT
v_gene: TRBV6-5; CDR3aa: ASRKQEYNEQF
v_gene: TRBV4-3; CDR3aa: ASSQEAVPDTQY
v_gene: TRBV5-6; CDR3aa: ASSSGIVYGYT
v_gene: TRBV6-1; CDR3aa: ASSDRLNEAF
v_gene: TRBV5-1; CDR3aa: ASSWRGRGETQY
v_gene: TRBV25-1; CDR3aa: ASSDYRQTQETQY
v_gene: TRBV29-1; CDR3aa: SVRLGADTDTQY
v_gene: TRBV7-9; CDR3aa: ASSSPPGQGINEQF
v_gene: TRBV6-6; CDR3aa: ASSYSFYEQY
v_gene: TRBV9; CDR3aa: ASSVGSGRAKNEQF
v_gene: TRBV2; CDR3aa: ASSDLSETQY
v_gene: TRBV28; CDR3aa: ASSFAARSGELF
v_gene: TRBV18; CDR3aa: ASSREGRDTQY
v_gene: TRBV19; CDR3aa: ASSIDRLRGNLNNEQF
v_gene: TRBV5-1; CDR3aa: ASSLTESSGANVLT
v_gene: TRBV7-9; CDR3aa: ASSFGTGTNQPQH
v_gene: TRBV28; CDR3aa: ASSLLAGVQYEQY
v_gene: TRBV7-9; CDR3aa: ASSLRTGESGELF
v_gene: TRBV11-3; CDR3aa: ASSLGQGLHEQF
v_gene: TRBV7-2; CDR3aa: ASSYYNEQF
v_gene: TRBV5-4; CDR3aa: ASSLNTLDTQY
v_gene: TRBV5-6; CDR3aa: ASSLFVGTTHYEQY
v_gene: TRBV10-3; CDR3aa: AIRRTGDRTDTQY
v_gene: TRBV7-7; CDR3aa: ASSFGAGGPQETQY
v_gene: TRBV2; CDR3aa: AGIGDRDTDTQY
v_gene: TRBV5-1; CDR3aa: ASSFSSNRNEQF
v_gene: TRBV6-5; CDR3aa: ASSYSDRGRGYT
v_gene: TRBV11-1; CDR3aa: ASSPRGCKRWGAF
v_gene: TRBV7-2; CDR3aa: ASSLAAGLGVSSYEQY
v_gene: TRBV21-1; CDR3aa: ASPQGSSYNEQF
v_gene: TRBV7-9; CDR3aa: ASSPGEGHNQPQH
v_gene: TRBV4-1; CDR3aa: ASSQPGQGIEAF
v_gene: TRBV27; CDR3aa: ASSLTASGGQETQY
v_gene: TRBV7-9; CDR3aa: ASSSARGGLKAIPYEQY
v_gene: TRBV7-8; CDR3aa: ASSLTLGRGGAGTEAF
v_gene: TRBV28; CDR3aa: ASSFGVIYEQY
v_gene: TRBV25-1; CDR3aa: ASSATSGSTNNEQF
v_gene: TRBV28; CDR3aa: ASSLAGQGDGYT